The 3 T cell receptor beta chains presented below share a single source sample, sequenced in a study of beta chain features in type 1 diabetes. The whole isolated RNA underwent reverse transcription, so sequencing captured expressed TCRB transcripts. Only in-frame clones appear in the TCRdb table, and some are missing; sequencing was by immunoSEQ multiplex PCR. The data contain under 950,000 clones, about 17% of them singletons. Sequenced input: naive CD4+ T cells from blood. The receptors come from a woman in her late teens or twenties in good health.

CDR3 residues: CASSSARVTSHQGDWEKLFF. CDR3 bases: TGTGCCAGCAGTTCTGCTCGGGTTACATCACACCAGGGGGATTGGGAAAAACTGTTTTTT. The rearrangement links TRBV28 to TRBJ1-4; 7 bases agree with TRBD1. With V trimmed by 4 bases and J by 8 bases, 25 bases remained unmatched. CDR3 size: 20 residues. Germline loops: CDR1 MDHEN, CDR2 SYDVKM.

A few counts support this clone. As DNA, the CDR3 is TGCGCCAGCAGCCAAGGTTTCCGAACGAACACCGGGGAGCTGTTTTTT. Translation: CASSQGFRTNTGELFF. The chain employs TRBV4-3 and TRBJ2-2, with D uncertain. Germline lookup yields CDR1 LGHNA and CDR2 YSLEER. This CDR3 is built from 16 residues. V lost 1 base and J 0 bases, leaving 9 bases between the germline ends.

This clone was counted between two and nine times. The V and J genes are TRBV11-1 and TRBJ2-3, with 7 positions matching TRBD1. The CDR3 length is 12 residues. V shed 5 bases, J shed 7 bases, and the junction held 3 bases outside the gene matches. From germline, CDR1 is SGHAT and CDR2 FQDESV (reference sequence). The CDR3 DNA is TGTGCCAGCAGCCCACAGGGGTATACGCAGTATTTT. It translates to CASSPQGYTQYF.